This TCR beta chain came from a study of T cell responses to AZD1222 COVID-19 vaccine. Across the study: Analysis merged second doses at about 4 or about 12 weeks. Study-level results: Recipients of AZD1222 seropositive at baseline numbered only 5 to 7. Donors were largely white British and mainly female; clonal diversity was possibly underestimated. No repertoire was sampled before or during the peak T cell response, only after it.

The data were produced by immunoSEQ multiplex PCR, yet TCRdb's version contains in-frame clones alone and is incomplete. The table records 95,000 to 150,000 clones, roughly 90% of them present only once. To note about this clone: Its target is not known.

The CDR3 length is 14 residues. The V end was cut by 1 base, the J end by 3 bases, with 7 bases between. The germline V gene has CDR1 MGHRA and CDR2 YSYEKL. The clonotype comes from an adult in good health. Sequences were derived from peripheral blood, sampled on day 0 of AZD1222 vaccination. The chain has TRBV4-1 and TRBJ1-5, with D uncertain. The CDR3 region has the DNA TGCGCCAGCAGCCAAGTGAGTAACAATCAGCCCCAGCATTTT. It is translated as CASSQVSNNQPQHF.